These T cell receptor beta chains were read from a single sample in a study of cytomegalovirus exposure and HLA in healthy donors. Sequenced by immunoSEQ multiplex PCR; TCRdb stores in-frame clones only, minus some. The sample has 200,000 or so clones, more than 75% seen once; the top ten hold roughly 2.6%. The sample comprised PBMCs. The source of these receptors is a woman aged 45-65 years in good health and CMV-seropositive. Both conserved end residues are part of each CDR3. Each record gives: V gene, D gene, CDR3 length, clone size, J gene, CDR3 protein, CDR3 DNA. D genes are given only for firm matches. Clone size is shown for a subset of rows, as once, few, many or a class of expanded clone.

TRBV9	TRBD1	15	-	TRBJ2-7	CASSGGQGASHEQYF	TGTGCCAGCAGCGGAGGACAGGGGGCATCTCACGAGCAGTACTTC
TRBV6-5	-	15	few	TRBJ2-5	CASSYSRTLVETQYF	TGTGCCAGCAGTTATTCAAGGACATTAGTAGAGACCCAGTACTTC
TRBV19	-	14	-	TRBJ2-1	CASRQGSSYNEQFF	TGTGCCAGTAGACAGGGAAGCTCCTACAATGAGCAGTTCTTC
TRBV7-3	TRBD2	15	few	TRBJ2-1	CASSPPGLGGSEQFF	TGTGCCAGCAGCCCGCCGGGACTAGGGGGAAGTGAGCAGTTCTTC
TRBV6-5	-	12	-	TRBJ1-5	CASSERVVPQHF	TGTGCCAGCAGTGAGCGTGTTGTGCCCCAGCATTTT
TRBV28	-	17	-	TRBJ2-7	CASSFLASRADSYEQYF	TGTGCCAGCAGTTTTCTGGCTTCCAGGGCGGACTCCTACGAGCAGTACTTC
TRBV29-1	TRBD1	13	once	TRBJ1-2	CSVLGQGNYGYTF	TGCAGCGTTCTGGGACAGGGAAACTATGGCTACACCTTC
TRBV28	-	12	few	TRBJ2-1	CASSLQGREQFF	TGTGCCAGCAGTTTGCAGGGGCGGGAGCAGTTCTTC
TRBV10-3	-	12	-	TRBJ2-1	CATTDYYNEQFF	TGTGCCACCACGGACTATTACAATGAGCAGTTCTTC
TRBV4-1	TRBD1	14	-	TRBJ1-3	CARSGQGSGNTIYF	TGCGCCAGGTCAGGACAGGGTTCTGGAAACACCATATATTTT
TRBV6-6	-	14	-	TRBJ2-7	CASRDYPNAYEQYF	TGTGCCAGCAGGGACTACCCGAATGCCTACGAGCAGTACTTC
TRBV6-1	-	17	-	TRBJ2-2	CASSEDEGRSSPGSCFF	-
TRBV6-5	-	13	-	TRBJ2-1	CASSSRGNNEQFF	TGTGCCAGCAGTTCTCGGGGAAACAATGAGCAGTTCTTC
TRBV6-5	-	14	few	TRBJ1-4	CATSVTISNEKLFF	TGTGCCACCTCAGTTACGATAAGTAATGAAAAACTGTTTTTT
TRBV7-2	-	16	-	TRBJ2-3	CASSSPAERNTDTQYF	TGTGCCAGCAGCTCCCCTGCTGAGAGGAACACAGATACGCAGTATTTT
TRBV5-1	TRBD2	14	-	TRBJ2-5	CASTKGLAGETQYF	TGCGCCAGCACCAAGGGACTAGCTGGGGAGACCCAGTACTTC
TRBV19	-	17	-	TRBJ1-3	CASSTLGLGQSGNTIYF	TGTGCCAGTAGTACACTGGGACTCGGCCAAAGTGGAAACACCATATATTTT
TRBV10-3	-	13	-	TRBJ1-4	CASSGGAVEKLFF	TGTGCCTCGTCGGGGGGCGCGGTTGAAAAACTGTTTTTT
TRBV5-1	-	14	-	TRBJ2-3	CASSLSSSPDTQYF	TGCGCCAGCAGCTTGAGTAGTAGCCCAGATACGCAGTATTTT
TRBV6-6	-	13	-	TRBJ1-1	CASSDRGNTEAFF	TGTGCCAGCAGTGACAGAGGGAACACTGAAGCTTTCTTT
TRBV28	TRBD1	17	-	TRBJ1-5	CASSLVTGPTGNQPQHF	TGTGCCAGCAGTTTGGTGACAGGGCCGACTGGGAATCAGCCCCAGCATTTT
TRBV6-5	TRBD2	15	-	TRBJ2-5	CASTQGLAGSGAQYF	TGTGCCAGCACCCAGGGACTAGCGGGTTCTGGGGCCCAGTACTTC